The clone carrying this T cell receptor beta chain has a single count. Trimming cost V 0 bases and J 0 bases, with 7 bases left between them. Germline-derived CDR1 and CDR2 are SGHRS and YFSETQ. This CDR3 contains 15 residues. Methods used by the authors: Reference gene primer amplification gave nucleated cell count estimates. This table comes from immunoSEQ multiplex PCR, and its TCRdb copy is limited to in-frame clones, with some not included. V, J and clone size were drawn from that table, and D and trimming were deduced from the DNA. Among approximately 260,000 clones listed, 70% to 90% were seen once. The sample belongs to a study of blood T cell repertoires in COVID-19. About the research overall: Acute-phase and convalescent COVID-19 samples originated in the United States, Italy and Spain. Sources were T cells, B-cell-depleted T cells, or PBMCs; the material itself was cDNA or gDNA.

This TCR was sampled from a woman between 40 and 55 years old with acute or convalescent COVID-19. The sequencing input was peripheral blood. The rearrangement links TRBV5-1 to TRBJ1-3, with D unclear. CDR3 DNA: TGCGCCAGCAGCTTGGGCGCGGGCTCTGGAAACACCATATATTTT. It yields the protein CASSLGAGSGNTIYF.